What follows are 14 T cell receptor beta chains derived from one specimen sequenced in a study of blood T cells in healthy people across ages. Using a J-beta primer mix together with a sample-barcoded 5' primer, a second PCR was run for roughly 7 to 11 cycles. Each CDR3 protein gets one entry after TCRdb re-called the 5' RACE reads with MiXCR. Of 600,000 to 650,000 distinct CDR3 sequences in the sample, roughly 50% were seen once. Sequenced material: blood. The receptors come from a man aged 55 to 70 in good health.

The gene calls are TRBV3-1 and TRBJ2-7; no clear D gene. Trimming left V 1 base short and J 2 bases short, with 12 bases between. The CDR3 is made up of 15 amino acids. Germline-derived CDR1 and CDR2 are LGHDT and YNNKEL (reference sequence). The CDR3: CASSQGHLGTYEQYF. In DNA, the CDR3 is TGTGCCAGCAGCCAAGGCCATTTGGGGACCTACGAGCAGTACTTC.

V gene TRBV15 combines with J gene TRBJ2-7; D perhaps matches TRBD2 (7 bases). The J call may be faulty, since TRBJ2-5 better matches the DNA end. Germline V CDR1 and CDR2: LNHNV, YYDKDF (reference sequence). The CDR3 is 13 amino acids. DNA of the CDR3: TGTGCCACCAGTTTAGGGAGGGGGAAGACCCAGTACTTC. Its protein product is CATSLGRGKTQYF.

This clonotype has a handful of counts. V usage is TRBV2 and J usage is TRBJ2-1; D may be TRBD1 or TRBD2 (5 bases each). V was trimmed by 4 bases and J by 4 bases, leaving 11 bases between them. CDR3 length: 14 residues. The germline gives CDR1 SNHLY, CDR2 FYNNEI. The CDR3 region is CASSGGTFYNEQFF. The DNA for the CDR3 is TGTGCCAGCAGTGGAGGGACGTTTTACAATGAGCAGTTCTTC.

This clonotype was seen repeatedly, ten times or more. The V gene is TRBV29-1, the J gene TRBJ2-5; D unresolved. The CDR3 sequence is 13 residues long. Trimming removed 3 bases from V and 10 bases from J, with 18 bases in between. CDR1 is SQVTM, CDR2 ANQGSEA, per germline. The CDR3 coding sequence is TGCAGCGTTGATATTGAAGGGCCGTGGGGCCAGTACTTC. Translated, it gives CSVDIEGPWGQYF.

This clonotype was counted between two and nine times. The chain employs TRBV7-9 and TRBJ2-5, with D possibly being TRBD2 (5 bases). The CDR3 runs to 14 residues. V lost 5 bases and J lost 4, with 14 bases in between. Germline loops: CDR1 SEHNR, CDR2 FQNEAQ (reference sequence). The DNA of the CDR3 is TGTGCCAGCAGCGCGGTAGCCGGGATAGAGACCCAGTACTTC. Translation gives CASSAVAGIETQYF.

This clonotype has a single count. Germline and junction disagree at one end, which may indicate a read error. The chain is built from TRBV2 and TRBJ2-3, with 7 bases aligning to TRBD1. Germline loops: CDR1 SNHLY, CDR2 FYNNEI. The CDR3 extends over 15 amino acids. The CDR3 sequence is CASSGTVGSTDAQYF. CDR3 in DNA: TGTGCCAGCAGCGGGACAGTGGGCTCGACAGATGCGCAGTATTTT.

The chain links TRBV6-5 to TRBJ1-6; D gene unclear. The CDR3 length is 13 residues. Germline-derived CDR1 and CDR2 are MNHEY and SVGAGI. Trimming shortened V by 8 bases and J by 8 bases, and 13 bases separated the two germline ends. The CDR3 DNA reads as TGTGCCAGCGGGTCTTCCCTTGATTCACCCCTCCACTTT. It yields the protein CASGSSLDSPLHF.

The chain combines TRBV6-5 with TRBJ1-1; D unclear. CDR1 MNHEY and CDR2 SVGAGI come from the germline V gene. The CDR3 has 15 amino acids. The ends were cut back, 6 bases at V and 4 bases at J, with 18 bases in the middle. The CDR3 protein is CASRPPLARGTEAFF. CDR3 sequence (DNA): TGTGCCAGCAGACCCCCGCTAGCCCGTGGCACTGAAGCTTTCTTT.

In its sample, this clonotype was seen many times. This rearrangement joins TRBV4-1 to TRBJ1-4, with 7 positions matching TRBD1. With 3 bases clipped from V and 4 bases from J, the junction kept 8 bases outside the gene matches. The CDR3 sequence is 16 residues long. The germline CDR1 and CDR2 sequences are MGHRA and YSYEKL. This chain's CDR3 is CASSQGVDRDNEKLFF. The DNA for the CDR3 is TGCGCCAGCAGCCAGGGGGTAGACAGGGATAATGAAAAACTGTTTTTT.

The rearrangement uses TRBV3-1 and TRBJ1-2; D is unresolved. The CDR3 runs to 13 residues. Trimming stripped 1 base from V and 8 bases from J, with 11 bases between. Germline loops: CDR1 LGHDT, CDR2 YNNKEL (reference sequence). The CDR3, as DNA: TGTGCCAGCAGCCAAGGGTTCCGATCCGGCTACACCTTC. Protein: CASSQGFRSGYTF.

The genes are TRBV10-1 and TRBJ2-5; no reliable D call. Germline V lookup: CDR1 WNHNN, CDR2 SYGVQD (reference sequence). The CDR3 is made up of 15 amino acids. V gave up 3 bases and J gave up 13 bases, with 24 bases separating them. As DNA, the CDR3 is TGCGCCAGCAGTGATCTCGAACCCCTCCTCGACGAGCGGTACTTC. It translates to CASSDLEPLLDERYF.

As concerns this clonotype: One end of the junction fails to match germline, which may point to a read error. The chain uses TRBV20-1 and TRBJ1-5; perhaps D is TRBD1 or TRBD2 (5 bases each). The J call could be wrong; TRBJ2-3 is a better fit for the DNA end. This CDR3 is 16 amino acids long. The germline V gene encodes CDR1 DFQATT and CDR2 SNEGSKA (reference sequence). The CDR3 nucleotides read TGCAGTGCTAGAGCTTCCCACGGGGTCGGCACAGGTACGCAGTATTTT. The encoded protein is CSARASHGVGTGTQYF.

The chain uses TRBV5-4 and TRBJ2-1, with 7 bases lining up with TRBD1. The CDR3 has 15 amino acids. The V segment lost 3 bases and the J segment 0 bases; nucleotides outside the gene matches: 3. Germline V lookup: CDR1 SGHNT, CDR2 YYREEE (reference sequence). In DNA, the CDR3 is TGTGCCAGCAGCTCTTACAGGGGCTCCTACAATGAGCAGTTCTTC. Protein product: CASSSYRGSYNEQFF.

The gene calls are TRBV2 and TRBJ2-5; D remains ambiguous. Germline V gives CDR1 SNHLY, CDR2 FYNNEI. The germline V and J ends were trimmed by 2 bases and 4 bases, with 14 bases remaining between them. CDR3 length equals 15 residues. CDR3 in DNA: TGTGCCAGCAGTGAACGGGCGACGAGGCGAGAGACCCAGTACTTC. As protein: CASSERATRRETQYF.